The next 30 T cell receptor beta chains were all read from a single sample in a study of blood T cell repertoires in COVID-19. This table comes from immunoSEQ multiplex PCR, and its TCRdb copy is limited to in-frame clones, with some not included. The table records hundreds of thousands of clones, approximately 89% of them present only once. The sample taken for sequencing was peripheral blood. The receptors were gathered from a woman aged 55-69 years who had recovered from COVID-19.

V and J are TRBV4-3 and TRBJ1-2, with 8 positions matching TRBD1. V trimming: 1 base; J trimming: 8 bases; junction bases outside the gene matches: 12. CDR1 and CDR2 (germline): LGHNA, YSLEER. The CDR3 has 16 residues. CDR3 in DNA: TGCGCCAGCAGCCAAGTGACAGGGGCAGGGTCATACGGCTACACCTTC. Translated, it gives CASSQVTGAGSYGYTF.

The chain joins TRBV9 to TRBJ1-2; D uncertain. The CDR3 runs to 15 residues. Trimming took 4 bases from V and 4 from J, leaving 17 bases between them. Germline CDR1 reads SGDLS; CDR2 reads YYNGEE. The CDR3, as DNA: TGTGCCAGCAGCCCCTCCGGACGGGAGCTCTATGGCTACACCTTC. It encodes CASSPSGRELYGYTF.

The V call is TRBV11-2, the J call TRBJ2-7; tentative D call: TRBD1 (6 bases). The germline CDR1 and CDR2 sequences are SGHAT and FQNNGV. This CDR3 comprises 15 residues. Trimming pared 0 bases from V and 0 bases from J, leaving 9 bases between. CDR3: CASSLDTGISYEQYF. In nucleotides, the CDR3 is TGTGCCAGCAGCTTAGATACAGGGATCTCCTACGAGCAGTACTTC.

In this sample, this clone turned up once. This chain's CDR3 is CASSQVKQGAIQYF. As DNA, the CDR3 is TGTGCCAGCAGCCAAGTTAAACAGGGCGCCATTCAGTACTTC. The chain couples TRBV3-1 (or the pseudogene TRBV3-2) to TRBJ2-4, with D possibly matching TRBD1 (6 bases). Germline-derived CDR1 and CDR2 are LGHDT and YNNKEL (reference sequence). This CDR3 is 14 amino acids long. The germline V and J ends were trimmed by 1 base and 9 bases, with 13 bases remaining between them.

This chain connects TRBV21-1 to TRBJ2-5; TRBD2, the table's D call, lacks a check against the DNA. TRBV21-1 counts as a pseudogene. This CDR3 is 12 amino acids long. This chain's CDR3 is CASSKKEETQYF. CDR3 sequence (DNA): TGTGCCAGCAGCAAGAAGGAGGAGACCCAGTACTTC.

V gene TRBV7-6 combines with J gene TRBJ2-2, with TRBD1 matching over 10 bases. The V segment lost 5 bases and the J segment 7 bases; nucleotides outside the gene matches: 7. Per the germline V gene, CDR1 is SGHVS and CDR2 is FNYEAQ. This CDR3 has 15 amino acids. CDR3 protein: CASSPGTGAGGELFF. For the CDR3, the DNA is TGTGCCAGCAGCCCCGGGACAGGGGCGGGCGGGGAGCTGTTTTTT.

This rearrangement joins TRBV5-1 to TRBJ1-1; D not resolved. Germline assignment: CDR1 SGHRS and CDR2 YFSETQ. The V gene lost 0 bases and the J gene lost 4 bases, with 10 bases spanning the gap. The CDR3 loop spans 14 amino acids. In nucleotides, the CDR3 is TGCGCCAGCAGCTTGGGGGCGTTAGGCACTGAAGCTTTCTTT. Translated, it gives CASSLGALGTEAFF.

The chain is built from TRBV9 and TRBJ1-2; weak D call: TRBD1 (5 bases). The CDR3 has 14 amino acids. V lost 2 bases and J 3 bases, leaving 11 bases between the germline ends. Germline CDR1 SGDLS, CDR2 YYNGEE. The CDR3 here is CASSVGGPHYGYTF. As DNA, the CDR3 is TGTGCCAGCAGCGTCGGGGGACCCCACTATGGCTACACCTTC.

This chain uses TRBV5-1 with TRBJ1-4, with D hard to call. V was shortened by 2 bases and J by 7 bases, with 9 bases between the two germline ends. The CDR3 is made up of 13 amino acids. Germline assignment: CDR1 SGHRS and CDR2 YFSETQ. The CDR3 DNA follows: TGCGCCAGCAGCTTTCTGGAGCGTGAAAAACTGTTTTTT. Residues: CASSFLEREKLFF.

The V and J genes are TRBV6-2 or TRBV6-3 and TRBJ2-3; TRBD2 agrees at 8 bases. Germline V gene data show CDR1 as MNHEY and CDR2 as SVGEGT. This CDR3 comprises 15 residues. V lost 1 base and J lost 4; bases outside the gene matches: 4. The CDR3 DNA reads TGTGCCAGCAGTTACTTCGGAGCGGGGGCAGATACGCAGTATTTT. Encoded protein: CASSYFGAGADTQYF.

The chain links TRBV19 to TRBJ2-5; 10 bases agree with TRBD2. This CDR3 comprises 14 residues. Trimming took 5 bases from V and 5 from J; bases not matched to a gene: 5. Germline CDR1 reads LNHDA; CDR2 reads SQIVND (reference sequence). The CDR3, as DNA: TGTGCCAGTAGTTTTAGCGGGGGGCCGGAGACCCAGTACTTC. Translation gives CASSFSGGPETQYF.

The chain has TRBV7-2 and TRBJ2-2; TRBD2 is a possible D gene (6 bases). In germline, CDR1 is SGHTA, CDR2 FQGNSA. CDR3 length equals 16 residues. V was shortened by 8 bases and J by 2 bases, with 18 bases between the two germline ends. CDR3 DNA: TGTGCCAGCCCCCTGGTCTTAGCGGCTAACACCGGGGAGCTGTTTTTT. Translated: CASPLVLAANTGELFF.

The J gene is TRBJ2-5, the V gene TRBV19; TRBD2 aligns across 9 bases. The CDR3 extends over 16 amino acids. The V gene end was trimmed by 5 bases and the J gene end by 5 bases; junction bases not matched to a gene: 12. From germline, CDR1 is LNHDA and CDR2 SQIVND (reference sequence). CDR3 loop: CASSRLSGGPYETQYF. CDR3 DNA sequence: TGTGCCAGTAGTCGGTTGAGCGGGGGGCCGTATGAGACCCAGTACTTC. The complete variable domain, with remaining parts taken from reference TRBV19 and TRBJ2-5, reads DGGITQSPKYLFRKEGQNVTLSCEQNLNHDAMYWYRQDPGQGLRLIYYSQIVNDFQKGDIAEGYSVSREKKESFPLTVTSAQKNPTAFYLCASSRLSGGPYETQYFGPGTRLLVL.

The sample holds a few counts of this clone. The chain uses TRBV18 and TRBJ1-4; D perhaps matches TRBD1 (5 bases). The CDR3 sequence is 13 residues long. The V end was cut by 4 bases, the J end by 8 bases, with 11 bases between. Germline CDR1 KGHSH, CDR2 LQKENI. The CDR3 DNA reads TGTGCCAGCTCACGGCAGGGAAGGGAAAAACTGTTTTTT. Encoded protein: CASSRQGREKLFF.

This clone occurred a few times. V usage is TRBV7-9 and J usage is TRBJ2-1, with D perhaps matching TRBD1 (5 bases). The CDR3 is made up of 11 amino acids. Between the trimmed V and J ends, which lost 7 bases and 6 bases, there was a span of 7 bases. CDR1 and CDR2 from the germline V gene are SEHNR and FQNEAQ (reference sequence). The CDR3 DNA is TGTGCCAGCAACAGGATCAATGAGCAGTTCTTC. The encoded protein is CASNRINEQFF. The full variable domain, completed using reference TRBV7-9 and TRBJ2-1, is DTGVSQNPRHKITKRGQNVTFRCDPISEHNRLYWYRQTLGQGPEFLTYFQNEAQLEKSRLLSDRFSAERPKGSFSTLEIQRTEQGDSAMYLCASNRINEQFFGPGTRLTVL.

The rearrangement links TRBV11-3 to TRBJ2-7; the match to TRBD1 covers 9 bases. Trimming cost V 5 bases and J 5 bases; bases outside gene matches: 4. Germline V gene sequence: CDR1 SGHNT, CDR2 YENEEA. CDR3 length: 13 residues. Written as DNA, the CDR3 is TGTGCCAGCAGCCTTACAGGGGGCCACGAGCAGTACTTC. Translating it yields CASSLTGGHEQYF.

This rearrangement joins TRBV19 to TRBJ1-4; perhaps TRBD1 as D (5 bases). Trimming stripped 5 bases from V and 6 bases from J, with 13 bases between. CDR1 is LNHDA, CDR2 SQIVND, per germline (reference sequence). The length of the CDR3 is 14 residues. CDR3 nucleotide sequence: TGTGCCAGTAGTCAGGATACGGGGGATGAAAAACTGTTTTTT. Translated, it gives CASSQDTGDEKLFF.

This chain uses TRBV6-2 or TRBV6-3 with TRBJ1-5; the match to TRBD1 covers 8 bases. The trim removed 5 bases at V and 7 bases at J, leaving 13 bases unmatched. Germline V CDR1 and CDR2: MNHEY, SVGEGT. The CDR3 runs to 16 residues. CDR3 nucleotides: TGTGCCAGCAGTAAGACTTCAGGGGGCGCGGAACAGCCCCAGCATTTT. It codes for CASSKTSGGAEQPQHF.

V usage is TRBV20-1 and J usage is TRBJ2-7; the D gene is possibly TRBD1 (6 bases). Germline-derived CDR1 and CDR2 are DFQATT and SNEGSKA (reference sequence). V lost 6 bases to trimming and J lost 3 bases, with 9 bases between them. The CDR3 has 11 residues. The CDR3 nucleotides are TGCAGTGCCCCGGACAGCTACGAGCAGTACTTC. Its translation is CSAPDSYEQYF.

The chain combines TRBV7-6 with TRBJ2-1; 15 bases match TRBD2. This CDR3 contains 16 residues. CDR1 SGHVS and CDR2 FNYEAQ come from the germline V gene. J was trimmed by 8 bases and V by 4 bases; bases with no gene match: 6. As DNA, the CDR3 is TGTGCCAGCAGCTCTGGACTAGCGGGGGGGTCTGATGAGCAGTTCTTC. Amino acid sequence: CASSSGLAGGSDEQFF. The full variable domain, rest sourced from reference TRBV7-6 and TRBJ2-1, is GAGVSQSPRYKVTKRGQDVALRCDPISGHVSLYWYRQALGQGPEFLTYFNYEAQQDKSGLPNDRFSAERPEGSISTLTIQRTEQRDSAMYRCASSSGLAGGSDEQFFGPGTRLTVL.

The J gene is TRBJ1-2, the V gene TRBV15; D unresolved. Germline assignment: CDR1 LNHNV and CDR2 YYDKDF (reference sequence). This CDR3 contains 13 residues. V was shortened by 0 bases and J by 8 bases, with 10 bases between the two germline ends. The CDR3 loop reads CATSRELTHGYTF. CDR3 coding DNA: TGTGCCACCAGCAGAGAGTTGACACACGGCTACACCTTC.

This chain links TRBV6-5 with TRBJ1-5; D may be TRBD1 (6 bases). CDR1 and CDR2 from the germline V gene are MNHEY and SVGAGI. V dropped 6 bases and J dropped 4 bases, with 16 bases sitting between them. This CDR3 region has 15 residues. CDR3 coding DNA: TGTGCCAGCAGGATGTTTGGGCAGGGGAATCAGCCCCAGCATTTT. As protein: CASRMFGQGNQPQHF.

The V and J genes are TRBV19 and TRBJ1-4; TRBD1 matches at 7 bases. V gave up 5 bases and J gave up 2 bases; unmatched junction bases: 26. Germline CDR1 reads LNHDA; CDR2 reads SQIVND (reference sequence). This CDR3 contains 22 residues. CDR3: CASSASPRGRGFYWSTNEKLFF. The CDR3 DNA reads as TGTGCCAGTAGTGCATCCCCGAGGGGCAGGGGGTTCTATTGGTCTACTAATGAAAAACTGTTTTTT.

This chain joins TRBV24-1 and TRBJ1-1; D not resolved. V shed 4 bases and J shed 5 bases, with 16 bases lying between them. CDR3 length equals 15 residues. The germline gives CDR1 KGHDR, CDR2 SFDVKD. The CDR3 loop is CATSDSRSGDTEAFF. The CDR3, as DNA: TGTGCCACCAGTGACTCCCGTTCCGGGGATACTGAAGCTTTCTTT.

This clone was counted a single time. This chain links TRBV28 with TRBJ2-1; D unresolved. The CDR3 length is 12 residues. V gave up 3 bases and J gave up 4 bases, with 4 bases separating them. Germline V gene lookup returns CDR1 MDHEN and CDR2 SYDVKM. CDR3 nucleotide sequence: TGTGCCAGCAGTTTCCCTTACAATGAGCAGTTCTTC. Amino acid sequence: CASSFPYNEQFF. The full variable domain, its missing parts supplied by reference TRBV28 and TRBJ2-1, is DVKVTQSSRYLVKRTGEKVFLECVQDMDHENMFWYRQDPGLGLRLIYFSYDVKMKEKGDIPEGYSVSREKKERFSLILESASTNQTSMYLCASSFPYNEQFFGPGTRLTVL.

The V and J genes are TRBV14 and TRBJ2-3; no reliable D call. Germline values: CDR1 SGHDN, CDR2 FVKESK. V gave up 1 base and J gave up 5 bases, with 7 bases separating them. The CDR3 loop spans 13 amino acids. CDR3 sequence (DNA): TGTGCCAGCAGCCAAGGTCTATTAGATACGCAGTATTTT. Protein product: CASSQGLLDTQYF.

This clone was counted between two and nine times. The chain links TRBV28 to TRBJ2-2; D possibly corresponds to TRBD1 (5 bases). This CDR3 is built from 15 residues. CDR1 and CDR2 (germline): MDHEN, SYDVKM. Trimming removed 3 bases from V and 5 bases from J, with 13 bases in between. The CDR3 sequence: CASSFSGSGTGELFF. CDR3 coding DNA: TGTGCCAGCAGTTTCTCAGGGTCCGGGACCGGGGAGCTGTTTTTT.

The genes are TRBV7-2 and TRBJ2-1; 7 bases map to TRBD1. Per germline, CDR1 SGHTA and CDR2 FQGNSA. The J segment lost 5 bases and the V segment lost 5 bases, leaving 9 bases of the junction unmatched. This CDR3 is built from 15 residues. The CDR3 sequence is CASSIRGGSDNEQFF. Here the CDR3 DNA reads TGTGCCAGCAGCATAAGAGGGGGCAGCGACAATGAGCAGTTCTTC.

V usage is TRBV29-1 and J usage is TRBJ1-2; D gene unclear. V lost 5 bases and J lost 2, with 15 bases in between. Germline CDR1 and CDR2: SQVTM and ANQGSEA. The CDR3 loop spans 14 amino acids. The CDR3 protein is CSVINLPGNYGYTF. The CDR3 DNA reads as TGCAGCGTTATAAACCTCCCAGGAAACTATGGCTACACCTTC.

The chain joins TRBV27 to TRBJ1-2; a weak D match, TRBD1 (6 bases). Deletions cut 7 bases from V and 4 bases from J, with 16 bases between. Germline CDR1 reads MNHEY; CDR2 reads SMNVEV (reference sequence). The CDR3 runs 14 residues. Here the CDR3 DNA reads TGTGCCAGCAAAGGCGGAAGGGGGACCTATGGCTACACCTTC. Protein product: CASKGGRGTYGYTF.